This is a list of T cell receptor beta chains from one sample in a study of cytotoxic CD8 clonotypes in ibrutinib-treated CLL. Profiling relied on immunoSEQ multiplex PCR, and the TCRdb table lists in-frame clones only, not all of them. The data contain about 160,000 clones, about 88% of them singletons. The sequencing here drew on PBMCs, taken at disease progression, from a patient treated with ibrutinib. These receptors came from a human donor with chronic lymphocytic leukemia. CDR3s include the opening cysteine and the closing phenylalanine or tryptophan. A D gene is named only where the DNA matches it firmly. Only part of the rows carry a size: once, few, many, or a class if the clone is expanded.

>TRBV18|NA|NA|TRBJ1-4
CASSPGRVNNEKLFF
TGTGCCAGCTCACCTGGACGGGTTAATAATGAAAAACTGTTTTTT
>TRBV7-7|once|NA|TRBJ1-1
CASSLDTHTEAFF
TGTGCCAGCAGCTTAGATACCCACACTGAAGCTTTCTTT
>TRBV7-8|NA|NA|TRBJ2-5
CASSLLVGQETQYF
TGTGCCAGCAGCTTATTGGTGGGCCAAGAGACCCAGTACTTC
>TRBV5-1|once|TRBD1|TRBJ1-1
CASSADRGTEAFF
TGCGCCAGCAGCGCGGACAGGGGTACTGAAGCTTTCTTT
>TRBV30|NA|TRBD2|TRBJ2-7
CAWGKRLAGVIYEQYF
TGTGCCTGGGGGAAGCGACTAGCGGGAGTTATCTACGAGCAGTACTTC
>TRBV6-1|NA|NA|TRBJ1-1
CASSGPLNTEAFF
TGTGCCAGCAGCGGGCCCTTGAACACTGAAGCTTTCTTT
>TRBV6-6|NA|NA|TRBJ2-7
CASSYSGTTYEQYF
TGTGCCAGCAGTTACTCTGGCACGACCTACGAGCAGTACTTC
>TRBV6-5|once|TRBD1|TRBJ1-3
CASSPSGGLGNTIYF
TGTGCCAGCAGTCCCTCAGGGGGCCTTGGAAACACCATATATTTT
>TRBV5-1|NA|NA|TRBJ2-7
CASRPTTSSYEQYF
TGCGCCAGCAGACCGACCACATCCTCCTACGAGCAGTACTTC
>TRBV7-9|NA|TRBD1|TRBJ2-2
CASRPIFRQGVSGELFF
TGTGCCAGCCGACCAATATTTAGACAGGGGGTATCCGGGGAGCTGTTTTTT
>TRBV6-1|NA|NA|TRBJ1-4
CASSLNEKLFF
TGTGCCAGCAGCCTTAATGAAAAACTGTTTTTT
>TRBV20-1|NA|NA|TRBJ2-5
CSARHGETQYF
TGCAGTGCCCGGCACGGCGAGACCCAGTACTTC
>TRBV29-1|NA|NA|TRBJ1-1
CSVGFRQKNTEAFF
TGCAGCGTTGGGTTTCGGCAGAAGAACACTGAAGCTTTCTTT
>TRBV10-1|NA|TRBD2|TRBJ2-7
CASSGGTSGSFYEQYF
TGCGCCAGCAGTGGCGGGACTAGCGGGAGTTTCTACGAGCAGTACTTC
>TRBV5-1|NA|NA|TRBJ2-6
CASSREGQSGANVLTF
TGCGCCAGCAGCCGGGAAGGGCAATCCGGGGCCAACGTCCTGACTTTC
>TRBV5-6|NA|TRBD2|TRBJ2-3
CASSLGLASLTDTQYF
TGTGCCAGCAGCCTGGGACTAGCGTCTCTCACAGATACGCAGTATTTT
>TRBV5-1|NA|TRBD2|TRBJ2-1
CASSITSGALQNEQFF
TGCGCCAGCAGCATCACTAGCGGGGCCCTACAAAATGAGCAGTTCTTC
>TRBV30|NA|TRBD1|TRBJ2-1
CAWSKRAGGSEQFF
TGTGCCTGGAGTAAGAGGGCAGGGGGCAGTGAGCAGTTCTTC
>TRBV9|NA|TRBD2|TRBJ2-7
CASSASGTSGTYEQYF
TGTGCCAGCAGCGCCTCCGGGACTAGCGGTACCTACGAGCAGTACTTC
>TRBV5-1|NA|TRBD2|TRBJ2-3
CASSIKRGPTDTQYF
TGCGCCAGCAGCATAAAGCGGGGCCCCACAGATACGCAGTATTTT
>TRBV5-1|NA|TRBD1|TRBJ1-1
CASSLEQGEIGNTEAFF
TGCGCCAGCAGCTTGGAACAGGGGGAGATAGGGAACACTGAAGCTTTCTTT
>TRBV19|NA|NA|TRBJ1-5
CASSNDGNQPQHF
TGTGCCAGTAGTAACGACGGGAATCAGCCCCAGCATTTT
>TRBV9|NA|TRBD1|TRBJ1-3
CASSVGQGADTIYF
TGTGCCAGCAGCGTTGGACAGGGGGCAGACACCATATATTTT
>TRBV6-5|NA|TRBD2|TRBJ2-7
CASRDLAGRYEQYF
TGTGCCAGCAGGGATCTAGCCGGGAGGTACGAGCAGTACTTC
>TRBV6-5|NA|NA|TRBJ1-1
CASRRGANTEAFF
TGTGCCAGCAGGAGGGGGGCCAACACTGAAGCTTTCTTT
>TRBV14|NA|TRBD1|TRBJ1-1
CASSQWTGMGNTEAFF
TGTGCCAGCAGCCAGTGGACAGGGATGGGGAACACTGAAGCTTTCTTT
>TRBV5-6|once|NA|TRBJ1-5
CASSLGAHQPQHF
TGTGCCAGCAGCTTGGGGGCTCATCAGCCCCAGCATTTT
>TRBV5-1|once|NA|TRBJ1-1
CASSLQQMNTEAFF
TGCGCCAGCAGCTTACAACAGATGAACACTGAAGCTTTCTTT